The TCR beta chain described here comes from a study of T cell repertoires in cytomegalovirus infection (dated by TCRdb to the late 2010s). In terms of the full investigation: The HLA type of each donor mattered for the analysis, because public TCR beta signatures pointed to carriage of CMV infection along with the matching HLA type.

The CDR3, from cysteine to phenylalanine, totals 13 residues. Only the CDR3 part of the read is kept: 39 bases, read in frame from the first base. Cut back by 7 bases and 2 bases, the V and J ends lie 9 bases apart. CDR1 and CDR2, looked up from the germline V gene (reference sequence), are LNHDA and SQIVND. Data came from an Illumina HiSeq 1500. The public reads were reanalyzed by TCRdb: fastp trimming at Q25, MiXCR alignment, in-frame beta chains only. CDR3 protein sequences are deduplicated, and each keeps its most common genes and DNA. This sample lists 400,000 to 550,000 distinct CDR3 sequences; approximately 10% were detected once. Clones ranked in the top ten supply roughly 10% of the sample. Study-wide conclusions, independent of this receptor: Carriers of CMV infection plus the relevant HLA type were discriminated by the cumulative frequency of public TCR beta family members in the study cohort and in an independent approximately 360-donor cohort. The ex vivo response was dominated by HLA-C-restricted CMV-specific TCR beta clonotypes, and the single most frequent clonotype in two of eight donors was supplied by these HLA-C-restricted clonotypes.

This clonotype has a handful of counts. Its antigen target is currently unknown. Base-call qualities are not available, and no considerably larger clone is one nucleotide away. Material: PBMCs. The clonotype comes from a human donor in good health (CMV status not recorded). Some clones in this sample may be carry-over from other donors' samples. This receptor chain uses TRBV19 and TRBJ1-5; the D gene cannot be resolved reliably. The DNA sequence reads TGTGCCAGTACCGGGGTGGGCAATCAGCCCCAGCATTTT. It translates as CASTGVGNQPQHF.